This TCR beta chain is from a study of blood T cell repertoires in COVID-19 (TCRdb year 2020). Notes on the research overall: Samples from collaborators originated in the United States, Italy and Spain and spanned both the acute and convalescent phases of COVID-19. The prospective study material was composed of cDNA or gDNA derived from T cells, B-cell-depleted T cells, or PBMCs. The dataset comprised deeply sampled blood TCRbeta repertoires from subjects exposed to, actively infected with, or recovered from COVID-19. The repertoires were released in a freely available public database meant as a resource for research on the immune response to SARS-CoV-2. The samples were drawn from two sources: the first 160 participants of the ongoing ImmuneRACE study, and 1,200 or so subjects contributed by 6 global collaborators. Nearly every sample came with metadata listing a de-identified subject ID, COVID-19 status, age in years and sex. Where available, HLA class I and class II types were taken from metadata supplied by the sample provider and were not determined by assay-based typing.

The paper's findings and limits, for the study overall: The quantity of clinical and demographic metadata differed by source and by participant and was supplied without curation.

TCRbeta CDR3 regions were amplified from genomic DNA using the immunoSEQ Assay, a bias-controlled multiplex PCR. Per the authors' processing: The number of nucleated cells in each sample was estimated from the amplification of reference gene primers within the assay. To quantify the absolute abundance of each unique TCRbeta CDR3 rearrangement, sequence reads were collapsed and filtered. For each sample, productive Simpson clonality was calculated as the square root of Simpson's diversity index across productive rearrangements. TCRdb mirrors the immuneACCESS table, restricted to in-frame sequences. Some clones are absent from its copies; in checked studies, under half trace to an unresolved V gene, and the reason for the others is unknown. Clonal size and the V and J genes are those of that table, whereas D and trimming came from the DNA. This sample gives around 190,000 clones in total; roughly four fifths of them show up just once. The top ten constitute around a tenth of the sample.

As to this clone: What this receptor recognizes is not known. No much larger clone is present one base from it, and per-base qualities are unavailable.

Enrolling through a virtual design, the prospective study's participants ranged in age from roughly 18 to 100 years and lived across about two dozen United States geographic areas. In the prospective study, participants were assigned to cohorts based on the clinical history participants reported in a screening survey and a study questionnaire. ImmuneRACE Cohort 3 recovered participants were defined by two consecutive negative NP/OP PCR tests, healthcare professional clearance, or symptom resolution. Each participant in the prospective study had whole blood, serum and a nasopharyngeal or oropharyngeal swab collected by mobile phlebotomists. Additional blood draws and questionnaires over an approximately two-month period could optionally be provided by prospective study participants. Before DNA extraction, blood samples from the prospective study were shipped at room temperature or frozen. The cysteine opens and the phenylalanine closes a CDR3 of 14 amino acids. Of all the DNA, just the CDR3 is kept, 42 bases in frame from base 1. Between the V and J ends, shortened by 5 bases and 8 bases respectively, the junction contains 18 bases. The germline V gene encodes CDR1 SEHNR and CDR2 FQNEAQ (reference sequence).

The sequence came from a man in his forties who had recovered from COVID-19. The receptor chain draws on TRBV7-9 and TRBJ1-1, with the D segment identity uncertain. The sequenced sample was PBMCs or T cells enriched from blood (not recorded which). The CDR3 is CASSPTRELREAFF. In nucleotide form, the sequence is TGTGCCAGCAGCCCAACGAGGGAGCTCCGGGAAGCTTTCTTT. Beyond the CDR3, the reference TRBV7-9 and TRBJ1-1 genes provide the residues; the full variable domain reads: DTGVSQNPRHKITKRGQNVTFRCDPISEHNRLYWYRQTLGQGPEFLTYFQNEAQLEKSRLLSDRFSAERPKGSFSTLEIQRTEQGDSAMYLCASSPTRELREAFFGQGTRLTVV.